The rows below give T cell receptor beta chains drawn from one sample of a study of blood T cells in healthy people across ages. Each CDR3 protein is one row after TCRdb ran MiXCR on the 5' RACE reads. The profile shows roughly 1.4 million distinct CDR3 sequences, roughly 59% of them singletons. The material sequenced was blood. The origin of the receptors is a man between 18 and 35 years old in good health. Both conserved end residues are part of each CDR3. D genes are given only for firm matches. Clone size is given for some rows only: seen once, a few or many times, or a class if the clone is expanded.

J gene: TRBJ1-1; D gene: -; clone size: few; V gene: TRBV7-2; CDR3 DNA: TGTGCCAGCGTTACAGAACCCATGAACACTGAAGCTTTCTTT; CDR3 protein: CASVTEPMNTEAFF
J gene: TRBJ2-3; D gene: -; clone size: -; V gene: TRBV20-1; CDR3 DNA: TGCAGTAAATCGGAGGGGTTAGATACGCAGTATTTT; CDR3 protein: CSKSEGLDTQYF
J gene: TRBJ2-5; D gene: -; clone size: -; V gene: TRBV28; CDR3 DNA: TGTGCCAGCAGTTTAGAGGGGAAGGAGACCCAGTACTTC; CDR3 protein: CASSLEGKETQYF
J gene: TRBJ2-1; D gene: TRBD2; clone size: -; V gene: TRBV10-2; CDR3 DNA: TGCGCCAGGTCTAGCGGGAGTGACAATGAGCAGTTCTTC; CDR3 protein: CARSSGSDNEQFF
J gene: TRBJ2-7; D gene: -; clone size: -; V gene: TRBV4-1; CDR3 DNA: TGCGCCAGCAGCCAGGCGGATACCTACGGGCAGTACTTC; CDR3 protein: CASSQADTYGQYF
J gene: TRBJ1-5; D gene: -; clone size: -; V gene: TRBV4-2; CDR3 DNA: TGTGCCAGCAGCCAAGATCTGGGGGCTCAGCCCCAGCATTTT; CDR3 protein: CASSQDLGAQPQHF
J gene: TRBJ2-3; D gene: -; clone size: -; V gene: TRBV20-1; CDR3 DNA: TGCAGTGCTTCCAAAGGAAGTGCGGCGCAGTATTTT; CDR3 protein: CSASKGSAAQYF
J gene: TRBJ1-5; D gene: TRBD1; clone size: -; V gene: TRBV7-6; CDR3 DNA: TGTGCCAGCAGCCCCCTTGACAGGGAGATCAATCAGCCCCAGCATTTT; CDR3 protein: CASSPLDREINQPQHF
J gene: TRBJ2-7; D gene: -; clone size: -; V gene: TRBV11-2; CDR3 DNA: TGTGCCAGCAGCTTAGCGAGCAAAGTACTGGGCGAGCAGTACTTC; CDR3 protein: CASSLASKVLGEQYF
J gene: TRBJ2-7; D gene: TRBD2; clone size: few; V gene: TRBV27; CDR3 DNA: TGTGCCAGCAGTTTAGAACTAGCGGGGGGATTCTACGAGCAGTACTTC; CDR3 protein: CASSLELAGGFYEQYF
J gene: TRBJ2-5; D gene: TRBD2; clone size: -; V gene: TRBV7-2; CDR3 DNA: TGTGCCAGCAGGCGACTAGCCGACCAAGAGACCCAGTACTTC; CDR3 protein: CASRRLADQETQYF
J gene: TRBJ1-2; D gene: TRBD1; clone size: once; V gene: TRBV10-3; CDR3 DNA: TGTGCCATCAGTGAGTCTGCAGGGGGCAACTATGGCTACACCTTC; CDR3 protein: CAISESAGGNYGYTF
J gene: TRBJ2-7; D gene: TRBD1; clone size: -; V gene: TRBV6-5; CDR3 DNA: TGTGCCAGCAGTTACTCGGGGTTGACAGGGGCCTCCTACGAGCAGTACTTC; CDR3 protein: CASSYSGLTGASYEQYF
J gene: TRBJ1-3; D gene: -; clone size: -; V gene: TRBV6-1; CDR3 DNA: TGTGCCAGCAGTGGCCTGAACTCTGGAAACACCATATATTTT; CDR3 protein: CASSGLNSGNTIYF
J gene: TRBJ1-2; D gene: -; clone size: -; V gene: TRBV10-3; CDR3 DNA: TGTGCCATCAGTGATCAGGGACGGATTGATCGAGGCTACACCTTC; CDR3 protein: CAISDQGRIDRGYTF
J gene: TRBJ2-5; D gene: TRBD2; clone size: few; V gene: TRBV20-1; CDR3 DNA: TGCAGTGCTAGAGATGGCGGGGGGGCCCTCCAAGAGACCCAGTACTTC; CDR3 protein: CSARDGGGALQETQYF
J gene: TRBJ2-4; D gene: -; clone size: few; V gene: TRBV25-1; CDR3 DNA: TGTGCCAGCAGTGAATTATGGGGAGCGGGTCGGAACATTCAGTACTTC; CDR3 protein: CASSELWGAGRNIQYF
J gene: TRBJ2-7; D gene: -; clone size: -; V gene: TRBV6-5; CDR3 DNA: TGTGCCAGCAGTTACGCTAGCGCTGTCGCAGGGTCCTACGAGCAGTACTTC; CDR3 protein: CASSYASAVAGSYEQYF
J gene: TRBJ2-2; D gene: TRBD2; clone size: -; V gene: TRBV5-1; CDR3 DNA: TGCGCCAGCAGCCTCTCACTAGCGGCCAACACCGGGGAGCTGTTTTTT; CDR3 protein: CASSLSLAANTGELFF
J gene: TRBJ2-7; D gene: -; clone size: once; V gene: TRBV6-1; CDR3 DNA: TGTGCCAGCAGCGCCGAGGGCCCGAGTGTCTACGAGCAGTACTTC; CDR3 protein: CASSAEGPSVYEQYF
J gene: TRBJ2-5; D gene: -; clone size: -; V gene: TRBV2; CDR3 DNA: TGTGCCAGCAGGGAACTACTACGAGGGGCGGAAGAGACCCAGTACTTC; CDR3 protein: CASRELLRGAEETQYF
J gene: TRBJ2-7; D gene: -; clone size: once; V gene: TRBV7-9; CDR3 DNA: TGTGCCAGCAGCTTAGAAGCTGGGGGGACAGCATTGTACGAGCAGTACTTC; CDR3 protein: CASSLEAGGTALYEQYF
J gene: TRBJ2-1; D gene: -; clone size: few; V gene: TRBV4-1; CDR3 DNA: TGCGCCAGCAGCCAAGTCGGGGCTGGTGAGCAGTTCTTC; CDR3 protein: CASSQVGAGEQFF
J gene: TRBJ2-5; D gene: -; clone size: -; V gene: TRBV6-6; CDR3 DNA: TGTGCCAGCACCCAAGGGCACAGGGAAGAGACCCAGTACTTC; CDR3 protein: CASTQGHREETQYF
J gene: TRBJ1-2; D gene: TRBD1; clone size: -; V gene: TRBV5-1; CDR3 DNA: TGCGCCAGCAGCCTACGGGACAGTGGGCACGGCTACACCTTC; CDR3 protein: CASSLRDSGHGYTF
J gene: TRBJ2-2; D gene: TRBD2; clone size: -; V gene: TRBV6-1; CDR3 DNA: TGTGCCATGGGAAGTCGGGAGGGCCTCGTCGGGGAGCTGTTTTTT; CDR3 protein: CAMGSREGLVGELFF
J gene: TRBJ2-7; D gene: -; clone size: once; V gene: TRBV20-1; CDR3 DNA: TGCAGTGCTTTCGCTTCAGTGACCTACGAGCAGTACTTC; CDR3 protein: CSAFASVTYEQYF
J gene: TRBJ2-7; D gene: -; clone size: -; V gene: TRBV6-2/TRBV6-3; CDR3 DNA: TGTGCCAGCAGTCCCAGGGGAATCGGGCAGTACTTC; CDR3 protein: CASSPRGIGQYF
J gene: TRBJ1-2; D gene: -; clone size: -; V gene: TRBV15; CDR3 DNA: TGTGCCACCAGCAGAGTTGGGGGGAAAGATGGCTACACCTTC; CDR3 protein: CATSRVGGKDGYTF
J gene: TRBJ2-1; D gene: TRBD2; clone size: -; V gene: TRBV5-1; CDR3 DNA: TGCGCCAGCAGCTTGGTAGGTGCGGGAGGTCCCCTGTCCTACAATGAGCAGTTCTTC; CDR3 protein: CASSLVGAGGPLSYNEQFF
J gene: TRBJ2-2; D gene: -; clone size: -; V gene: TRBV10-3; CDR3 DNA: TGTGCCACCGGTATGGTTGGAACCGGGGAGCTGTTTTTT; CDR3 protein: CATGMVGTGELFF
J gene: TRBJ2-1; D gene: -; clone size: -; V gene: TRBV7-8; CDR3 DNA: TGTGCCGGCAGCTTCTCCGGTCGCCCCTACAATGAGCAGTTCTTC; CDR3 protein: CAGSFSGRPYNEQFF
J gene: TRBJ2-3; D gene: -; clone size: -; V gene: TRBV6-5; CDR3 DNA: TGTGCCAGCAGACCCGACAGGACAGCCACAGATACGCAGTATTTT; CDR3 protein: CASRPDRTATDTQYF
J gene: TRBJ2-3; D gene: -; clone size: few; V gene: TRBV10-3; CDR3 DNA: TGTGCCATCAGGCCGGGACTTAGCACAGATACGCAGTATTTT; CDR3 protein: CAIRPGLSTDTQYF
J gene: TRBJ2-7; D gene: -; clone size: -; V gene: TRBV27; CDR3 DNA: TGTGCCAGCAGTCCATTGCCTGAGTTGGGGGCGAGATACGAGCAGTACTTC; CDR3 protein: CASSPLPELGARYEQYF
J gene: TRBJ2-3; D gene: -; clone size: -; V gene: TRBV20-1; CDR3 DNA: TGCAGTGCTAGAGATCAGCGGGCAAGGTGGGGAGATACGCAGTATTTT; CDR3 protein: CSARDQRARWGDTQYF
J gene: TRBJ2-1; D gene: TRBD2; clone size: -; V gene: TRBV19; CDR3 DNA: TGTGCCAGTAGCATTACTAGCGGCGCTCGCAATGAGCAGTTCTTC; CDR3 protein: CASSITSGARNEQFF
J gene: TRBJ2-5; D gene: TRBD2; clone size: -; V gene: TRBV20-1; CDR3 DNA: TGCAGTGCTAGAGATCCGGGGGGGCCCGGAGAGACCCAGTACTTC; CDR3 protein: CSARDPGGPGETQYF
J gene: TRBJ2-3; D gene: TRBD2; clone size: -; V gene: TRBV5-1; CDR3 DNA: TGCGCCAGCAGCTCCGAGCGGGACGGAACAGATACGCAGTATTTT; CDR3 protein: CASSSERDGTDTQYF